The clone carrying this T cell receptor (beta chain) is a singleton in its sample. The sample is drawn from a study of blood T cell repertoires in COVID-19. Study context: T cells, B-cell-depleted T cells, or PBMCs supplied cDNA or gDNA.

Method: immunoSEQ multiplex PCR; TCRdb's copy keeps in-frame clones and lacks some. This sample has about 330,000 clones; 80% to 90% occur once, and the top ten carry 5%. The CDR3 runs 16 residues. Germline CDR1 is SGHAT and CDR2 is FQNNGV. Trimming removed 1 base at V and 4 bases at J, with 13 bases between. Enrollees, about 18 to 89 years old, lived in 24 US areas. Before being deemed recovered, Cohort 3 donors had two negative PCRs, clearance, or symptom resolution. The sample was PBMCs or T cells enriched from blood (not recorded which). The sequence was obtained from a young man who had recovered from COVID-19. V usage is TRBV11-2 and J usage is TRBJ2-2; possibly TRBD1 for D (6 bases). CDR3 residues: CASSLVPGAVTGELFF. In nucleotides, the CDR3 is TGTGCCAGCAGCTTAGTACCAGGGGCGGTCACCGGGGAGCTGTTTTTT.